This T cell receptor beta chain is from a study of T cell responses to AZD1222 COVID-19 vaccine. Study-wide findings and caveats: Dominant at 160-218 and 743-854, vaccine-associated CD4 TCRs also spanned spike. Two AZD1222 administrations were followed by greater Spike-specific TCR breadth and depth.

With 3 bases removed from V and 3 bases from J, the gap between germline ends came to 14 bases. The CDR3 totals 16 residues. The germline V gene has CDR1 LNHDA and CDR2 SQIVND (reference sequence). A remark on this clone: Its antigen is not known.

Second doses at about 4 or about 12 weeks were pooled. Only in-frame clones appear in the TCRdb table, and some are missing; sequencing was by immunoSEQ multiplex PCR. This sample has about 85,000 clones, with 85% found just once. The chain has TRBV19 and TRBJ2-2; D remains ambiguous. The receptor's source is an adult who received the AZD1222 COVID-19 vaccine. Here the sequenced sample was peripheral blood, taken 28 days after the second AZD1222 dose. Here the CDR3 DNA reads TGTGCCAGTAGTATCAAGAGTAGCCTCTACACCGGGGAGCTGTTTTTT. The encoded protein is CASSIKSSLYTGELFF.